The rows below give T cell receptor beta chains drawn from one sample of a study of radiotherapy plus CTLA-4 blockade in lung cancer. Assay used: immunoSEQ multiplex PCR; TCRdb lists only in-frame clones, some missing. The sample carries around 110,000 clones, more than 80% recorded once. Source: peripheral blood, taken from a patient treated with radiotherapy plus ipilimumab. These TCRs come from a human donor with non-small cell lung cancer that progressed on radiotherapy plus ipilimumab. Both conserved end residues are part of each CDR3. A D gene is named only where the DNA matches it firmly. Not every row has a clone size; where given, it reads once, few, many or a size class.

abundance	v_gene	j_gene	d_gene	CDR3aa	CDR3nt
-	TRBV10-2	TRBJ2-3	-	CASRLSGSTDTQYF	TGCGCCAGTCGGTTGTCTGGGAGCACAGATACGCAGTATTTT
-	TRBV6-5	TRBJ1-1	TRBD1	CASSYLQGGRTEAFF	TGTGCCAGCAGTTACCTACAGGGGGGGAGAACTGAAGCTTTCTTT
-	TRBV27	TRBJ2-7	TRBD2	CASTTSGSGSVAQYF	TGTGCCAGCACCACGAGCGGGAGCGGTAGTGTCGCGCAGTACTTC
-	TRBV6-5	TRBJ2-7	TRBD2	CASSYSSSGVFYEQYF	TGTGCCAGCAGTTATTCTTCCAGCGGGGTCTTCTACGAGCAGTACTTC
-	TRBV6-6	TRBJ2-2	-	CASSPRAPGELFF	TGTGCCAGCAGTCCCAGGGCCCCCGGGGAGCTGTTTTTT
-	TRBV19	TRBJ1-1	-	CASSWPGTAEAFF	TGTGCCAGTAGCTGGCCGGGAACGGCTGAAGCTTTCTTT
-	TRBV14	TRBJ1-1	-	CASSQDRTVMNTEAFF	TGTGCCAGCAGCCAAGATCGTACAGTCATGAACACTGAAGCTTTCTTT
-	TRBV27	TRBJ1-2	TRBD1	CASRGQGSNYGYTF	TGTGCCAGCAGGGGACAGGGGTCAAACTATGGCTACACCTTC
-	TRBV28	TRBJ1-5	-	CASSGTRNQPQHF	TGTGCCAGCAGCGGCACAAGGAATCAGCCCCAGCATTTT
-	TRBV6-1	TRBJ2-7	TRBD2	CASSGRDYSSYEQYF	TGTGCCAGCAGTGGCCGGGACTACAGCTCCTACGAGCAGTACTTC
-	TRBV5-1	TRBJ2-7	-	CASSLGPAESYEQYF	TGCGCCAGCAGCTTGGGTCCAGCGGAGTCCTACGAGCAGTACTTC
-	TRBV2	TRBJ1-2	TRBD1	CASMGTGGFVGYTF	TGTGCCAGCATGGGTACAGGGGGCTTTGTTGGCTACACCTTC
-	TRBV5-1	TRBJ2-7	-	CASSSDVPYEQYF	TGCGCCAGCAGCTCGGACGTACCCTACGAGCAGTACTTC
-	TRBV14	TRBJ1-2	-	CASSPLGGTAGWGYTF	TGTGCCAGCAGCCCGCTTGGGGGCACGGCCGGGTGGGGCTACACCTTC
-	TRBV5-1	TRBJ2-5	TRBD1	CASSLVTGGLGEQYF	TGCGCCAGCAGCTTGGTGACAGGGGGCCTCGGGGAGCAGTACTTC
-	TRBV29-1	TRBJ1-2	-	CSVGDRNAIYGYTF	TGCAGCGTTGGAGACAGAAACGCTATCTATGGCTACACCTTC
-	TRBV29-1	TRBJ2-5	-	CSVGRETQYF	TGCAGCGTTGGAAGAGAGACCCAGTACTTC
once	TRBV4-2	TRBJ2-7	-	CASSQDLRGYEQYF	TGTGCCAGCAGCCAAGATTTGCGGGGCTACGAGCAGTACTTC
-	TRBV5-1	TRBJ2-1	-	CASSLAVRGSNEQFF	TGCGCCAGCAGCTTGGCGGTCCGAGGAAGCAATGAGCAGTTCTTC
-	TRBV19	TRBJ2-7	-	CASSSRGGVRTYEQYF	TGTGCCAGTAGTTCAAGGGGGGGAGTCCGAACCTACGAGCAGTACTTC
-	TRBV7-2	TRBJ2-7	-	CASSPEVQFKQYF	TGTGCCAGCAGCCCCGAAGTCCAATTTAAGCAGTACTTC
-	TRBV11-2	TRBJ2-1	TRBD2	CASSLESGRALYEQFF	TGTGCCAGCAGCTTAGAGAGCGGGAGGGCCCTTTATGAGCAGTTCTTC